The 20 T cell receptor beta chains given below trace back to one sample, sequenced in a study of molecular identifiers for immune sequencing clone quantification. One entry per CDR3 protein, called by TCRdb with MiXCR from the PCR reads. The sample has a few hundred thousand distinct CDR3 sequences, around 23% seen once; the top ten hold under 0.8%. The sequencing input was naive CD8+ T cells from blood, with Jurkat cell RNA spiked in. The subset is: FACS-sorted CD8+CD4-CCR7+CD45RA+ naive T cells. These receptors were obtained from a human donor in good health. Some libraries in this study had Jurkat cell RNA spiked in.

This clonotype was seen many times. This rearrangement joins TRBV7-9 to TRBJ2-7; D perhaps matches TRBD2 (6 bases). The germline gives CDR1 SEHNR, CDR2 FQNEAQ (reference sequence). This CDR3 has 14 residues. Trimming cost V 1 base and J 2 bases, with 9 bases left between them. The CDR3 spells CASSLEGLPYEQYF. The CDR3 nucleotides are TGTGCCAGCAGCTTAGAGGGACTGCCCTACGAGCAGTACTTC.

As regards this clonotype: One junction end disagrees with the germline gene, perhaps due to a read error. This chain's CDR3 is CASSLGRGYERYF. The CDR3 DNA is TGTGCCAGCAGTTTGGGGAGGGGCTACGAGCGGTACTTC. The chain is built from TRBV27 and TRBJ2-7, with TRBD2 matching 7 bases. The V gene's germline CDR1 is MNHEY and CDR2 SMNVEV (reference sequence). CDR3 length equals 13 residues.

This clonotype was picked up many times. This rearrangement joins TRBV6-1 to TRBJ2-3; TRBD2 is a possible D gene (5 bases). This CDR3 spans 15 amino acids. The germline CDR1 and CDR2 sequences are MNHNS and SASEGT. V shed 6 bases and J shed 6 bases, with 19 bases lying between them. CDR3 nucleotides: TGTGCCAGCAGCGCTCTGGAGGCTATGCGGGATACGCAGTATTTT. Its protein is CASSALEAMRDTQYF.

Points on this clonotype: At one boundary the junction diverges from the germline segment, which might be a read error. The V and J genes are TRBV28 and TRBJ2-7; 9 nucleotides agree with TRBD2. This CDR3 is 16 amino acids long. The V gene's germline CDR1 is MDHEN and CDR2 SYDVKM. CDR3 sequence: CASSSLRAGGYHEQCF. The DNA for the CDR3 is TGTGCCAGCAGTTCCCTCCGGGCGGGAGGGTACCACGAGCAGTGCTTC.

There are a few counts of this clonotype. This chain links TRBV2 with TRBJ2-7; no reliable D call. Germline V lookup: CDR1 SNHLY, CDR2 FYNNEI. Trimming left V 2 bases short and J 1 base short, with 9 bases between. The CDR3 covers 14 residues. Written as DNA, the CDR3 is TGTGCCAGCAGTGAAAGTCAGGAATCCTACGAGCAGTACTTC. It codes for CASSESQESYEQYF.

The chain links TRBV6-2 or TRBV6-3 to TRBJ2-7; possible D gene TRBD2, 6 bases. Per germline, CDR1 MNHEY and CDR2 SVGEGT. The CDR3 extends over 15 amino acids. The V end was cut by 1 base, the J end by 4 bases, with 14 bases between. CDR3 protein: CASSYYIGTGYEQYF. The CDR3 nucleotides read TGTGCCAGCAGTTACTATATAGGGACTGGATACGAGCAGTACTTC.

A remark on this clonotype: A much larger clone differs from this one at a single base, so this may be a read error. The chain links TRBV20-1 to TRBJ2-1, with 9 bases aligning to TRBD2. Germline CDR1 is DFQATT and CDR2 is SNEGSKA (reference sequence). The length of the CDR3 is 15 residues. The CDR3 reads CSASVAGDTYSEQFF. CDR3 nucleotides: TGCAGTGCTAGTGTAGCGGGGGACACCTACAGTGAGCAGTTCTTC.

In regard to this clonotype: A much larger clone differs from this one at a single base, so this may be a read error. The chain links TRBV28 to TRBJ2-5; 7 bases map to TRBD1. The CDR3 is made up of 17 amino acids. Germline V gives CDR1 MDHEN, CDR2 SYDVKM. The CDR3 spells CARSSYGDSKSGETQYF. The CDR3 DNA reads TGTGCCCGCAGTAGCTATGGGGACAGCAAGTCGGGAGAGACCCAGTACTTC.

This clonotype was seen more than once but under ten times. In DNA form, the CDR3 reads TGTGCCAGCAGCCGATTGGGCTCGGGACAGGGTAGGGTTGGTGAGCAGTTCTTC. Amino acid sequence: CASSRLGSGQGRVGEQFF. The chain carries TRBV7-9 and TRBJ2-1; 9 positions agree with TRBD1. The CDR3 extends over 18 amino acids. The trim removed 5 bases at V and 9 bases at J, leaving 20 bases unmatched. From germline, CDR1 is SEHNR and CDR2 FQNEAQ (reference sequence).

In this sample, this clonotype turned up a few times. V is TRBV27 and J is TRBJ2-3; tentatively, D is TRBD1 (6 bases). This CDR3 is built from 14 residues. The germline V gene has CDR1 MNHEY and CDR2 SMNVEV (reference sequence). V shed 6 bases and J shed 2 bases, with 12 bases lying between them. CDR3 sequence: CASSLRQATDTQYF. CDR3 sequence (DNA): TGTGCCAGCAGCTTAAGACAGGCCACAGATACGCAGTATTTT.

This clonotype was found many times. The chain links TRBV5-1 to TRBJ2-7, with a tentative D call TRBD2 (5 bases). Germline V gene data show CDR1 as SGHRS and CDR2 as YFSETQ. This CDR3 region has 13 residues. Trimming stripped 0 bases from V and 7 bases from J, with 11 bases between. The CDR3 spells CASSLVDPGEQYF. CDR3 sequence (DNA): TGCGCCAGCAGCTTGGTGGATCCGGGGGAGCAGTACTTC.

The J gene is TRBJ1-4, the V gene TRBV2; TRBD1 matches 8 bases. CDR1 is SNHLY and CDR2 is FYNNEI in the germline V gene. V dropped 4 bases and J dropped 11; count of bases not matched to a gene: 9. CDR3 length: 14 amino acids. CDR3 sequence (DNA): TGTGCCAGCAGTGGGACAGGGAACGTGTGGAAACTGTTTTTT. Protein product: CASSGTGNVWKLFF.

This clonotype came up many times. The chain employs TRBV27 and TRBJ2-5; tentatively, D is TRBD1 (5 bases). The CDR3 sequence is 15 residues long. Germline CDR1 and CDR2: MNHEY and SMNVEV (reference sequence). V dropped 1 base and J dropped 0 bases, with 9 bases sitting between them. CDR3 region: CASSLWAGNQETQYF. The CDR3 coding sequence is TGTGCCAGCAGTTTATGGGCAGGGAACCAAGAGACCCAGTACTTC.

V and J are TRBV30 and TRBJ2-1; tentatively, D is TRBD1 (9 bases). Between the trimmed V and J ends, which lost 3 bases and 2 bases, there was a span of 14 bases. CDR1 GTSNPN and CDR2 SVGIG come from the germline V gene (reference sequence). The length of the CDR3 is 15 residues. CDR3 coding DNA: TGTGCCTGGAGCGGGGGGGACAGGGCCTACAATGAGCAGTTCTTC. This gives the protein CAWSGGDRAYNEQFF.

To note about this clonotype: A junction boundary mismatches the germline segment, possibly from a read error. CDR3: CVSSPTWDRLKEKLFF. The CDR3 bases are TGCGTCAGCAGCCCAACATGGGACAGGTTAAAAGAAAAACTGTTTTTT. J is TRBJ1-4 and V is TRBV4-3, with 8 bases lining up with TRBD1. The CDR3 is made up of 16 amino acids. Germline assignment: CDR1 LGHNA and CDR2 YSLEER.

There are many counts of this clonotype. This chain joins TRBV27 and TRBJ1-1; no clear D. The V and J ends lost 10 bases and 0 bases respectively, with 15 bases between them. This CDR3 comprises 14 residues. The germline V gene has CDR1 MNHEY and CDR2 SMNVEV (reference sequence). The CDR3 loop is CATASLFMNTEAFF. In DNA, the CDR3 is TGTGCCACAGCATCCCTTTTCATGAACACTGAAGCTTTCTTT.

This clonotype was seen ten or more times. This chain uses TRBV7-2 with TRBJ2-7; D gene unclear. The CDR3 is 13 amino acids. CDR1 is SGHTA and CDR2 is FQGNSA in the germline V gene. Trimming pared 8 bases from V and 5 bases from J, leaving 16 bases between. CDR3 nucleotides: TGTGCCAGCTCCCCGGGCTTTGGTCACGAGCAGTACTTC. Protein product: CASSPGFGHEQYF.

This clonotype has only a few counts. The chain recombines TRBV10-1 with TRBJ1-1, with D hard to call. Germline V gene sequence: CDR1 WNHNN, CDR2 SYGVQD (reference sequence). The ends were cut back, 2 bases at V and 7 bases at J, with 5 bases in the middle. The CDR3 is 11 amino acids. The CDR3, as DNA: TGCGCCAGCAGTGAGGGGAATGAAGCTTTCTTT. It is translated as CASSEGNEAFF.

This clonotype was picked up many times. This chain joins TRBV5-1 and TRBJ1-5; maybe TRBD1 (5 bases). Trimming left V 0 bases short and J 2 bases short, with 9 bases between. This CDR3 spans 15 amino acids. Germline V gene lookup returns CDR1 SGHRS and CDR2 YFSETQ. The DNA of the CDR3 is TGCGCCAGCAGCTTGGTTTCGGGGCGCAATCAGCCCCAGCATTTT. It codes for CASSLVSGRNQPQHF.

About this clonotype itself: This sequence may be a read error, since a much larger clone differs from it by one base. This rearrangement joins TRBV6-5 to TRBJ1-5; D gene uncertain. The CDR3 sequence is 13 residues long. From germline, CDR1 is MNHEY and CDR2 SVGAGI. CDR3 bases: TGTCCCAGCAGTTACTCGATTTCTCAGCCCCAGCATTTT. This codes for CPSSYSISQPQHF.